Given below is one T cell receptor (beta chain) in context. Only a few counts were recorded for this clone. There is no known antigen for this receptor. Within one base of it there is no much larger clone, and no base qualities were kept. The data derive from a study of blood T cell repertoires in COVID-19 (dated by TCRdb to about 2020). Turning to the overall study: The collaborator samples originated in the United States, Italy and Spain and spanned the acute and convalescent phases of COVID-19. Where HLA class I and class II types were available, the types were taken from metadata supplied by the sample provider, not from assay-based typing. The prospective study material was composed of cDNA or gDNA derived from T cells, B-cell-depleted T cells, or PBMCs. Deeply sampled blood TCRbeta repertoires from subjects exposed to, actively infected with, or recovered from COVID-19 were included in the dataset. A de-identified subject ID, COVID-19 status, age in years and sex were almost always included in the sample metadata. A freely available public database, intended as a resource for researchers studying the immune response to SARS-CoV-2, is where the repertoires were released. The samples were drawn from the first 160 participants of the ongoing ImmuneRACE study and from 950 to 1,500 subjects provided by 6 global collaborators.

In the prospective study, participants were about 18 to 100 years old, resided in around 25 geographic areas of the United States, and were enrolled through a virtual design. To assign participants to cohorts, the prospective study relied on clinical history that participants themselves reported in a screening survey and a study questionnaire. ImmuneRACE Cohort 3 recovered participants were defined by two consecutive negative NP/OP PCR tests, healthcare professional clearance, or symptom resolution. Mobile phlebotomists in the prospective study collected whole blood, serum and a nasopharyngeal or oropharyngeal swab from every participant. Prospective study participants could optionally give additional blood draws and questionnaires over an approximately 2-month period. Before DNA extraction, prospective study blood samples were shipped either frozen or at room temperature. TCRbeta CDR3 regions were amplified from genomic DNA by means of the immunoSEQ Assay, a bias-controlled multiplex PCR. As for how the authors treated the data: The number of nucleated cells in each sample was estimated by amplification of reference gene primers within the assay. To quantify the absolute abundance of each unique TCRbeta CDR3 rearrangement, sequence reads were collapsed and filtered. For each sample, productive Simpson clonality was calculated as the square root of Simpson's diversity index across productive rearrangements. In TCRdb, the immuneACCESS table is reduced to in-frame sequences with V and J assigned. These tables do not hold every clone; where another copy was compared, an unresolved V gene accounts for under half, and the others remain unexplained. D and trimming come from the DNA, and the V and J calls and clone size come from that table. This sample has 150,000 to 200,000 clones in its table, and about nine tenths of those were observed once. The ten most abundant clones make up 9% of the sample.

The CDR3, cysteine through phenylalanine, is 16 amino acids long. The sequence is cut down to CDR3 DNA, 48 bases in frame from base 1. V is trimmed back by 1 base and J by 7 bases, and the junction contains 11 bases that no gene match accounts for. Looking up the germline V gene yields CDR1 MGHRA and CDR2 YSYEKL. Results the study describes overall, beyond this receptor: How much clinical and demographic metadata was included differed by source and by participant, and the metadata was provided uncurated.

This receptor chain uses TRBV4-1 and TRBJ1-2, and TRBD1 matches 8 of the central bases. This clonotype originated in a woman under 30 who had recovered from COVID-19. The sequenced material came from PBMCs or T cells enriched from blood (not recorded which). CDR3 loop: CASSQVLGDRSGGYTF. In nucleotides, the sequence is TGCGCCAGCAGCCAAGTGTTAGGGGACAGGTCGGGTGGCTACACCTTC.